This TCR beta chain was recovered during a study of T cells in Graves' hyperthyroidism and ophthalmopathy. Study in general: Peripheral blood specimens were obtained at initial diagnosis, prior to any treatment. General study points: Ophthalmopathy and stable hyperthyroidism were told apart by a 13 V-J model.

Clinical symptoms, serum thyroxine and TRAb, thyroid ultrasound and orbital computed tomography were used for the diagnoses. It was RNA transcripts that yielded the amplified TCR beta CDR3 regions. First-round RT-PCR of the TCR CDR3 relied on the HTBI primer set. TCRdb reprocessed the multiplex PCR reads with MiXCR, giving one entry per CDR3 protein. The sample has roughly 400,000 distinct CDR3 sequences, 25% seen once. This clonotype came up many times. Its antigen is unidentified. V shed 6 bases and J 5 bases; nucleotides not matched to a gene: 3. The length of the CDR3 is 11 residues. Germline V gene lookup returns CDR1 SQVTM and CDR2 ANQGSEA.

Specimen: blood. The receptor was isolated from a man in his fifties or sixties with Graves' hyperthyroidism. The rearrangement uses TRBV29-1 and TRBJ1-1; 7 positions match TRBD1. In DNA form, the CDR3 reads TGCAGCGTAGACAGGGTAACTGAAGCTTTCTTT. Translating gives CSVDRVTEAFF.